The 14 T cell receptor beta chains below come from one sample, sequenced in a study of beta chain features in type 1 diabetes. Expressed TCRB transcripts were sequenced because the entire RNA isolate underwent reverse transcription. Sequencing was performed with immunoSEQ multiplex PCR; in TCRdb, only in-frame clones are kept and a portion is missing. The sample records around 200,000 clones, about 13% being singletons. The source material was central memory CD4+ T cells from blood. Receptor source: a young woman in good health.

The CDR3 reads CASRIRTSGSYEQFF. CDR3 DNA sequence: TGTGCCAGCAGAATCCGGACTAGCGGGAGCTATGAGCAGTTCTTC. V gene TRBV6-5 combines with J gene TRBJ2-1, with TRBD2 matching over 13 bases. The CDR3 consists of 15 residues. CDR1 is MNHEY and CDR2 is SVGAGI in the germline V gene. V lost 6 bases and J lost 8; bases outside the gene matches: 7.

The chain couples TRBV19 to TRBJ1-5; D ambiguous. Germline CDR1 LNHDA, CDR2 SQIVND (reference sequence). The CDR3 totals 13 residues. Deletions cut 3 bases from V and 9 bases from J, with 12 bases between. The CDR3: CASSIETFSPQHF. CDR3 coding DNA: TGTGCCAGTAGTATTGAAACATTCTCGCCCCAGCATTTT.

This clone showed up just a few times. The chain uses TRBV7-8 and TRBJ2-2; 10 nucleotides line up with TRBD2. Germline CDR1 and CDR2: SGHVS and FQNEAQ. The CDR3 runs to 17 residues. Losses at the gene ends were 1 base for V and 4 bases for J; bases not matched to a gene: 6. The CDR3 loop reads CASSLVSSGRATGELFF. CDR3 sequence (DNA): TGTGCCAGCAGCTTAGTCTCCAGCGGGAGGGCCACCGGGGAGCTGTTTTTT.

The V and J genes are TRBV5-1 and TRBJ1-4, with D uncertain. V was clipped by 1 base and J by 5 bases, with 12 bases between them. CDR1 and CDR2 from the germline V gene are SGHRS and YFSETQ. This CDR3 spans 15 amino acids. The CDR3 DNA follows: TGCGCCAGCAGCTTGACGCCCCCCCGGAATGAAAAACTGTTTTTT. Amino acid sequence: CASSLTPPRNEKLFF.

This clone was recorded a few times. The chain couples TRBV6-6 to TRBJ1-5, with D hard to call. The CDR3 has 13 amino acids. Trimming removed 2 bases from V and 2 bases from J, with 4 bases in between. Per germline, CDR1 MNHNY and CDR2 SVGAGI (reference sequence). Here the CDR3 reads CASSYQGNQPQHF. The CDR3, as DNA: TGTGCCAGCAGTTACCAGGGCAATCAGCCCCAGCATTTT.

This chain connects TRBV28 to TRBJ2-7; 7 nucleotides align to TRBD2. CDR3 length equals 14 residues. With 3 bases clipped from V and 3 bases from J, the junction kept 5 bases outside the gene matches. The germline V gene has CDR1 MDHEN and CDR2 SYDVKM. CDR3 sequence (DNA): TGTGCCAGCAGTTTGGGGGGGGTCGACTACGAGCAGTACTTC. It is translated as CASSLGGVDYEQYF.

This clone occurred a few times. Other nucleotide sequences in the sample specify the same CDR3. This chain joins TRBV7-2 and TRBJ2-2, with unresolved D. The germline V gene has CDR1 SGHTA and CDR2 FQGNSA. CDR3 length equals 13 residues. Trimming cost V 2 bases and J 4 bases, with 5 bases left between them. The CDR3, as DNA: TGTGCCAGCAGCTTATCCGTCACCGGGGAGCTGTTTTTT. Protein: CASSLSVTGELFF.

The chain is built from TRBV18 and TRBJ2-4; D is possibly TRBD2 (5 bases). Germline V gene data show CDR1 as KGHSH and CDR2 as LQKENI. V lost 2 bases and J 1 base, leaving 9 bases between the germline ends. The CDR3 runs to 15 residues. The DNA for the CDR3 is TGTGCCAGCTCACCAATCCGGGGTGCCAAAAACATTCAGTACTTC. Protein: CASSPIRGAKNIQYF. Full variable domain (rest looked up from reference TRBV18 and TRBJ2-4): NAGVMQNPRHLVRRRGQEARLRCSPMKGHSHVYWYRQLPEEGLKFMVYLQKENIIDESGMPKERFSAEFPKEGPSILRIQQVVRGDSAAYFCASSPIRGAKNIQYFGAGTRLSVL.

The gene calls are TRBV27 and TRBJ2-4; 7 nucleotides agree with TRBD2. The CDR3 has 16 amino acids. In germline, CDR1 is MNHEY, CDR2 SMNVEV (reference sequence). The V gene end was trimmed by 5 bases and the J gene end by 0 bases; junction bases not matched to a gene: 7. CDR3 bases: TGTGCCAGCAGTGTGCTAGCGGCACTAGCCAAAAACATTCAGTACTTC. Its protein product is CASSVLAALAKNIQYF.

This clone was seen only a few times. This chain connects TRBV19 to TRBJ2-2, with 10 bases lining up with TRBD2. The ends lost 4 bases at V and 2 bases at J; junction bases unmatched: 1. In germline, CDR1 is LNHDA, CDR2 SQIVND (reference sequence). The CDR3 runs to 15 residues. DNA of the CDR3: TGTGCCAGTAGTACTAGCGGGAGAAACACCGGGGAGCTGTTTTTT. Translating it yields CASSTSGRNTGELFF.

This clone appeared many times. The gene calls are TRBV30 and TRBJ2-5; D remains ambiguous. Germline lookup yields CDR1 GTSNPN and CDR2 SVGIG (reference sequence). V shed 2 bases and J shed 6 bases, with 4 bases lying between them. The CDR3 covers 10 residues. The CDR3 here is CAWSSKTQYF. For the CDR3, the DNA is TGTGCCTGGAGTAGCAAGACCCAGTACTTC. Looking up the rest from reference TRBV30 and TRBJ2-5 gives the full variable domain: SQTIHQWPATLVQPVGSPLSLECTVEGTSNPNLYWYRQAAGRGLQLLFYSVGIGQISSEVPQNLSASRPQDRQFILSSKKLLLSDSGFYLCAWSSKTQYFGPGTRLLVL.

This clone has a count of ten or more. The rearrangement uses TRBV7-9 and TRBJ2-3; D might be TRBD1 (6 bases). Germline V gene data show CDR1 as SEHNR and CDR2 as FQNEAQ (reference sequence). Deletions cut 6 bases from V and 8 bases from J, with 12 bases between. The CDR3 sequence is 12 residues long. The DNA for the CDR3 is TGTGCCAGCAGTAAGGGGGTTGGTACGCAGTATTTT. Translated, it gives CASSKGVGTQYF.

The rearrangement links TRBV29-1 to TRBJ1-1; a weak D match, TRBD1 (5 bases). The ends were cut back, 7 bases at V and 4 bases at J, with 16 bases in the middle. Germline values: CDR1 SQVTM, CDR2 ANQGSEA. CDR3 length: 13 amino acids. The CDR3 region is CSASGQGGTEAFF. In DNA, the CDR3 is TGCAGCGCATCAGGGCAAGGCGGCACTGAAGCTTTCTTT.

The genes are TRBV5-1 and TRBJ2-7; 9 bases fit TRBD2. V was pared by 4 bases and J by 3 bases, with 5 bases of the junction left unmatched. Germline-derived CDR1 and CDR2 are SGHRS and YFSETQ. The length of the CDR3 is 14 residues. CDR3 sequence: CASSETSGRYEQYF. The CDR3 bases are TGCGCCAGCAGCGAGACTAGCGGACGCTACGAGCAGTACTTC.